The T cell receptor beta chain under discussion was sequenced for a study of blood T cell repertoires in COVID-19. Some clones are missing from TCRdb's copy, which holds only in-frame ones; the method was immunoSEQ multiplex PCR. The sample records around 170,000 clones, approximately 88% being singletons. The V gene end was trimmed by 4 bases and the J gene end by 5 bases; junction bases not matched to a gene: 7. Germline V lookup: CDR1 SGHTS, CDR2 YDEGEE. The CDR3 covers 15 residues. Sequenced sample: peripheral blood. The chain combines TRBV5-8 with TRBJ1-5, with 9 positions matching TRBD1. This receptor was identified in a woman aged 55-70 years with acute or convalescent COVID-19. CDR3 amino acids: CASSPGQGVHQPQHF. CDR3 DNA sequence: TGTGCCAGCAGCCCGGGACAGGGTGTCCATCAGCCCCAGCATTTT.